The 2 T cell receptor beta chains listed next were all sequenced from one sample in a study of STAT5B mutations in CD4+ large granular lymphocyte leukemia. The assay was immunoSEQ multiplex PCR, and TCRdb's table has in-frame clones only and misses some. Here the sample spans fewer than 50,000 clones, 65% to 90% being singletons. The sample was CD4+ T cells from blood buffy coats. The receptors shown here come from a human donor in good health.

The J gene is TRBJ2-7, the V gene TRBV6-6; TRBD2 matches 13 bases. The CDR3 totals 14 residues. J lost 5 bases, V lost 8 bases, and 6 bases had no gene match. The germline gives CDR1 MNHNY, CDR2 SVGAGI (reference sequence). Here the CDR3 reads CASATSGRADEQYF. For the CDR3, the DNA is TGTGCCAGCGCTACTAGCGGGAGGGCCGACGAGCAGTACTTC.

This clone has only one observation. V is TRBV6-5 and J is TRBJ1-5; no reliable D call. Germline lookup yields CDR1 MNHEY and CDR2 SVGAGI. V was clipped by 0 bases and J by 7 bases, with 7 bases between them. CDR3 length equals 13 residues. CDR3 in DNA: TGTGCCAGCAGTTACTCGCCGGCCCAGCCCCAGCATTTT. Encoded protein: CASSYSPAQPQHF.